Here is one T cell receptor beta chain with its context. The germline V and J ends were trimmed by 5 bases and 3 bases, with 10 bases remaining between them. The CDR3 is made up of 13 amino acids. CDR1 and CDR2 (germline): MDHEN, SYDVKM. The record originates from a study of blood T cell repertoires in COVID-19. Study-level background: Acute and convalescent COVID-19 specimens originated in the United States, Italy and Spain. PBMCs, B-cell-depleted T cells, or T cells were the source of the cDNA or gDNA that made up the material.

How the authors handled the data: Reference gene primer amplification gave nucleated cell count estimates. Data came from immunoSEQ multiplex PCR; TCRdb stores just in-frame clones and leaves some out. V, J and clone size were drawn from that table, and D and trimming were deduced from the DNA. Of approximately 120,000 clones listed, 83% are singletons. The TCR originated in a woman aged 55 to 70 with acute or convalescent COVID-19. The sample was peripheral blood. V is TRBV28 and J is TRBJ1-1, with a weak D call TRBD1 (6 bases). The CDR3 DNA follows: TGTGCCAGCAGTAACAGGGCCCACACTGAAGCTTTCTTT. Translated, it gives CASSNRAHTEAFF.